This T cell receptor beta chain was sequenced during a study of T-cell reconstitution after alpha-beta-depleted transplantation in children (dated by TCRdb to 2016 to 2017). Some background on the complete study: Using TCR repertoire profiling, the study followed T-cell immune reconstitution in a quantitative way in children after TCRalphabeta/CD19-depleted allogeneic hematopoietic cell transplantation.

Study-wide findings and limitations: The high TCRbeta diversity at day 60 in some patients was ascribed to recipient T cells and intrathymic progenitors that had survived conditioning. Apparently early alphabetaT-cell count recovery about two months after transplant reportedly relied on only several hundred rapidly expanded clones derived from non-depleted graft cells. Over the following months the frequencies of hyperexpanded clones went down, and after one year T-cell counts and TCRbeta diversity were mostly credited to newly produced T cells.

The sample's treatment or condition label, in plain terms: allogeneic hematopoietic cell transplantation with graft depleted of TCRalphabeta T cells and CD19 B cells. Transplant recipients were children who received TCRalphabeta/CD19-depleted allogeneic hematopoietic cell grafts. Library method: PCR. The data were produced on an Illumina HiSeq 2500. TCR library preparation used molecular barcoding, with unique molecular identifiers applied to normalize quantification of the TCRbeta repertoire. TCRdb cleaned the public reads at Q25 with fastp, built clones with MiXCR and kept in-frame beta chains. For every CDR3 protein sequence, its rows merge into one entry that carries the most common genes and DNA. The sample has over 150,000 distinct CDR3 sequences on record, roughly 10% of them singletons. In total, the top ten clones hold 13% of the sample. CDR3 length: 16 amino acids, cysteine to phenylalanine. Only the CDR3 DNA is retained, 48 bases long and in frame from the first base. CDR1 and CDR2 were assigned from the germline V gene (reference sequence) as LGHDT and YNNKEL. V is cut by 0 bases and J by 2 bases, and the space between the germline ends is 13 bases.

This clonotype was found many times. Its antigen has not been determined. One base away there is no much larger clone; base qualities are not given. The sample here was PBMCs, taken before TCRalphabeta/CD19-depleted stem cell transplant. The chain joins TRBV3-1 to TRBJ1-1, with the D segment identity uncertain. This sequence originates from a boy aged 2 to 10 with acute myeloid leukemia, due to receive a stem cell transplant. The DNA sequence follows: TGTGCCAGCAGCCAAGAAGAAGGCAGTTATAACACTGAAGCTTTCTTT. Translated, it gives CASSQEEGSYNTEAFF.